The following is a T cell receptor beta chain sequence with its context. What it binds is unknown. This entry is derived from a study of cytomegalovirus exposure and HLA in healthy donors. Across the whole study: According to later analysis, the same platform produced the 120 validation and approximately 630 first-cohort repertoires. Findings and limits, study-wide: The study flagged about 150 TCR beta chains as cytomegalovirus-associated.

Germline V gene sequence: CDR1 SNHLY, CDR2 FYNNEI. The length of the CDR3 is 15 residues. V was clipped by 7 bases and J by 4 bases; unmatched bases: 9. Assay: immunoSEQ multiplex PCR; the TCRdb copy retains only in-frame clones and omits some. The table lists roughly 260,000 clones, approximately 87% of them singletons. The clonotype comes from a man younger than 30 in good health and CMV-seronegative. Sequenced: PBMCs. The gene calls are TRBV2 and TRBJ1-2, with 10 bases identical to TRBD1. Written as DNA, the CDR3 is TGTGCCAGCACTCTAGGGACAGGGGAATCCTATGGCTACACCTTC. Translating gives CASTLGTGESYGYTF.